The TCR beta chain under discussion was sequenced for a study of spatial heterogeneity in lung cancer. Time point in this sample: sample taken at primary tumor resection. Sequencing was performed on whole RNA extracted from tumor and nontumor lung tissue, or from frozen PBMC, and the material was left unsorted. The germline V gene encodes CDR1 DFQATT and CDR2 SNEGSKA (reference sequence). J lost 0 bases, V lost 6 bases, and 9 bases had no gene match. The CDR3 has 15 residues. The table lists this clonotype with many counts. In the library, each TCR cDNA molecule bore its own unique molecular identifier. One entry per CDR3 protein, called by TCRdb with MiXCR from the 5' RACE reads. The table lists 39,000 or so distinct CDR3 sequences, roughly 3% of them singletons.

This clonotype was sampled from a male donor with early-stage non-small cell lung cancer. The chain employs TRBV20-1 and TRBJ2-3, with TRBD2 matching over 7 bases. The source was normal lung tissue next to the tumor, collected at surgery. The CDR3 spells CSAHGTTLSTDTQYF. CDR3 in DNA: TGCAGTGCCCACGGGACTACGCTTAGCACAGATACGCAGTATTTT.